This T cell receptor (beta chain) is from a study of blood T cell repertoires in COVID-19. Study details: Sites in the United States, Italy and Spain provided acute and convalescent COVID-19 samples. In each case, the material was cDNA or gDNA derived from T cells, B-cell-depleted T cells, or PBMCs.

The CDR3 length is 13 residues. V was clipped by 1 base and J by 7 bases; unmatched bases: 1. Germline lookup yields CDR1 SGHAT and CDR2 FQNNGV. In the authors' methods: The authors estimated nucleated cell counts from reference gene primer amplification. This table comes from immunoSEQ multiplex PCR, and its TCRdb copy is limited to in-frame clones, with some not included. The DNA gave D and trimming, while V, J and clone size come from that table. The data show 150,000 to 200,000 clones, about 85% seen once. The rearrangement links TRBV11-2 to TRBJ2-7; 10 bases align to TRBD1. This TCR was sampled from a man between 60 and 70 years old with active or convalescent COVID-19. Sample: peripheral blood. CDR3 bases: TGTGCCAGCAGCTTAGGGGACAGGGGAGAGCAGTACTTC. This codes for CASSLGDRGEQYF.